These 18 T cell receptor beta chains came from one sample sequenced in a study of cytomegalovirus exposure and HLA in healthy donors. A multiplex PCR was run with 60 Vbeta primers and 13 Jbeta primers. Generated by immunoSEQ multiplex PCR, the TCRdb table keeps only in-frame clones and is missing some. The sample has about 200,000 clones, and its top ten clones hold 1.1%. The material sequenced was PBMCs. These receptor sequences come from a girl aged 2-10 years in good health and CMV-seropositive.

The chain carries TRBV19 and TRBJ2-7; 9 bases match TRBD1. V lost 3 bases to trimming and J lost 6 bases; unmatched junction nucleotides: 6. CDR1 is LNHDA and CDR2 is SQIVND in the germline V gene (reference sequence). CDR3 length equals 14 residues. The DNA of the CDR3 is TGTGCCAGTAGTATGGGACAGGGAGTGGGCGAGCAGTACTTC. Translation: CASSMGQGVGEQYF.

The chain employs TRBV30 and TRBJ1-2, with a weak D call TRBD1 (5 bases). This CDR3 contains 14 residues. Germline loops: CDR1 GTSNPN, CDR2 SVGIG (reference sequence). Trimming shortened V by 0 bases and J by 4 bases, and 12 bases separated the two germline ends. The CDR3 nucleotides are TGTGCCTGGAGTGTACGCAGGGTCGGCTATGGCTACACCTTC. Translation gives CAWSVRRVGYGYTF.

The chain couples TRBV10-1 to TRBJ2-4; D may be TRBD1 (5 bases). This CDR3 spans 15 amino acids. Germline loops: CDR1 WNHNN, CDR2 SYGVQD (reference sequence). Trimming pared 0 bases from V and 0 bases from J, leaving 6 bases between. CDR3 coding DNA: TGCGCCAGCAGTGAGTCGGGGCTAGCCAAAAACATTCAGTACTTC. Translated, it gives CASSESGLAKNIQYF.

V gene TRBV7-8 combines with J gene TRBJ2-1, with D possibly TRBD1 on 5 matching bases. Germline CDR1 SGHVS, CDR2 FQNEAQ. The CDR3 spans 13 residues. V was clipped by 5 bases and J by 6 bases, with 11 bases between them. The CDR3 here is CASSQGIFNEQFF. CDR3 coding DNA: TGTGCCAGCAGCCAGGGCATCTTCAATGAGCAGTTCTTC.

V is TRBV2 and J is TRBJ2-7; 12 bases agree with TRBD2. J gave up 3 bases and V 4 bases, and 1 base lay outside the gene matches. The CDR3 is 14 amino acids. The V gene's germline CDR1 is SNHLY and CDR2 FYNNEI. The CDR3 region has the DNA TGTGCCAGCAGTGCGACTAGCGGGGGCTACGAGCAGTACTTC. Protein sequence: CASSATSGGYEQYF.

V is TRBV2 and J is TRBJ2-1; 7 bases are shared with TRBD2. In germline, CDR1 is SNHLY, CDR2 FYNNEI. CDR3 length equals 12 residues. V was pared by 5 bases and J by 10 bases, with 5 bases of the junction left unmatched. Here the CDR3 DNA reads TGTGCCAGCAGTCGGACTAGTCGGGAGCAGTTCTTC. Residues: CASSRTSREQFF.

The J gene is TRBJ2-1, the V gene TRBV19; TRBD2 aligns across 7 bases. There are 16 residues in the CDR3. The ends lost 7 bases at V and 2 bases at J; junction bases unmatched: 11. From germline, CDR1 is LNHDA and CDR2 SQIVND (reference sequence). The CDR3 nucleotides are TGTGCCAGTACCGTGGGGGGGACCCTTACCTACAATGAGCAGTTCTTC. This encodes CASTVGGTLTYNEQFF.

V and J are TRBV5-1 and TRBJ2-5, with D hard to call. CDR1 and CDR2 (germline): SGHRS, YFSETQ. This CDR3 has 14 residues. V gave up 7 bases and J gave up 5 bases, with 18 bases separating them. The CDR3 loop reads CASEPPDFGETQYF. The DNA of the CDR3 is TGCGCCAGCGAGCCCCCCGACTTTGGGGAGACCCAGTACTTC.

The V and J genes are TRBV5-1 and TRBJ1-1; 7 bases match TRBD1. The CDR3 is 16 residues long. V was clipped by 0 bases and J by 3 bases; unmatched bases: 8. The V gene's germline CDR1 is SGHRS and CDR2 YFSETQ. The CDR3 loop reads CASSLAGTAWYTEAFF. The CDR3 nucleotides read TGCGCCAGCAGCTTGGCCGGGACAGCTTGGTACACTGAAGCTTTCTTT.

Here the CDR3 reads CASRIRRQGATEAFF. The CDR3 bases are TGTGCCAGCAGGATAAGACGACAGGGGGCAACTGAAGCTTTCTTT. V is TRBV28 and J is TRBJ1-1, with 10 bases identical to TRBD1. V shed 6 bases, J shed 5 bases, and the junction held 9 bases outside the gene matches. CDR1 and CDR2 (germline): MDHEN, SYDVKM. This CDR3 region has 15 residues. The full variable domain, with the rest looked up from reference TRBV28 and TRBJ1-1, is DVKVTQSSRYLVKRTGEKVFLECVQDMDHENMFWYRQDPGLGLRLIYFSYDVKMKEKGDIPEGYSVSREKKERFSLILESASTNQTSMYLCASRIRRQGATEAFFGQGTRLTVV.

The rearrangement uses TRBV11-1 and TRBJ1-1; D gene ambiguous. CDR1 and CDR2 (germline): SGHAT, FQDESV (reference sequence). The CDR3 is 15 residues long. The V gene lost 3 bases and the J gene lost 0 bases, with 11 bases spanning the gap. The CDR3 region has the DNA TGTGCCAGCAGCTTTAGCGCGGAAATGAACACTGAAGCTTTCTTT. Translated: CASSFSAEMNTEAFF.

The V gene is TRBV30, the J gene TRBJ2-1; 11 nucleotides match TRBD2. CDR1 GTSNPN and CDR2 SVGIG come from the germline V gene (reference sequence). The CDR3 covers 13 residues. The V and J ends lost 8 bases and 9 bases, in that order; junction bases with no gene match: 9. The CDR3 coding sequence is TGTGCCAGCTTACTAGCGGGAGAAAGTGAGCAGTTCTTC. Its translation: CASLLAGESEQFF.

This chain uses TRBV23-1 with TRBJ1-2; 8 bases agree with TRBD1. TRBV23-1 is an open reading frame whose function is uncertain. V was clipped by 2 bases and J by 5 bases; unmatched bases: 1. The CDR3 has 13 amino acids. The CDR3 bases are TGCGCCAGCAGTCAACAGGGGGCGTATGGCTACACCTTC. Translated: CASSQQGAYGYTF.

The chain employs TRBV11-2 and TRBJ2-7; D remains unclear. V was cut by 1 base and J by 3 bases, with 10 bases left in between. The germline V gene has CDR1 SGHAT and CDR2 FQNNGV. The CDR3 spans 14 residues. The CDR3 coding sequence is TGTGCCAGCAGCTTAGTTGGCGACATCTACGAGCAGTACTTC. The encoded protein is CASSLVGDIYEQYF.

The CDR3 is CASSSKNTGGGRTEAFF. CDR3 nucleotide sequence: TGTGCCAGCAGTTCAAAGAATACAGGGGGCGGACGTACTGAAGCTTTCTTT. The J gene is TRBJ1-1, the V gene TRBV27; TRBD1 matches at 9 bases. V was clipped by 4 bases and J by 5 bases; unmatched bases: 14. The CDR3 runs 17 residues. The germline V gene encodes CDR1 MNHEY and CDR2 SMNVEV (reference sequence).

The genes are TRBV7-2 and TRBJ1-1; TRBD1 aligns across 9 bases. With V trimmed by 6 bases and J by 6 bases, 11 bases remained unmatched. CDR1 is SGHTA, CDR2 FQGNSA, per germline. The CDR3 length is 15 residues. CDR3 sequence reads: CASRITTGGFSEAFF. The CDR3 DNA sequence: TGTGCCAGCAGGATAACAACAGGGGGCTTCTCTGAAGCTTTCTTT.

The J gene is TRBJ2-2, the V gene TRBV7-9; D gene unclear. Between the trimmed V and J ends, which lost 1 base and 9 bases, there was a span of 9 bases. This CDR3 has 13 amino acids. Germline values: CDR1 SEHNR, CDR2 FQNEAQ (reference sequence). Here the CDR3 DNA reads TGTGCCAGCAGCTTAGAGTGGGCCCGGGAGCTGTTTTTT. It specifies CASSLEWARELFF.

The V gene is TRBV10-2, the J gene TRBJ2-7, with TRBD2 matching over 9 bases. The CDR3 covers 19 residues. CDR1 and CDR2 from the germline V gene are WSHSY and SAAADI. Losses at the gene ends were 0 bases for V and 3 bases for J; bases not matched to a gene: 15. The CDR3 reads CASSESRGPSREGHYEQYF. The CDR3 DNA follows: TGCGCCAGCAGTGAGTCGAGGGGCCCGTCGCGGGAGGGCCACTACGAGCAGTACTTC.